A selection of T cell receptor beta chains follows, all from one sample in a study of somatic mutations in cytotoxic T cells in rheumatoid arthritis. Assay: immunoSEQ multiplex PCR; the TCRdb copy retains only in-frame clones and omits some. This repertoire shows 15,000 to 20,000 clones, approximately 69% found once; its top ten account for over 4%. The specimen was CD8+ T cells sorted from blood. Receptor source: a man aged 55 to 70 in good health. The CDR3 runs from the conserved cysteine through the conserved F or W. D genes are given only for firm matches. Clone size, where shown, is once, few, many, or a class for clones that have expanded.

D: TRBD1
J: TRBJ2-3
size: NA
V: TRBV27
CDR3: CASSVRDRVTDTQYF
DNA: TGTGCCAGCAGTGTCCGGGACAGGGTAACAGATACGCAGTATTTT

D: NA
J: TRBJ2-3
size: NA
V: TRBV5-4
CDR3: CASSTDGLASTDTQYF
DNA: TGTGCCAGCAGCACTGACGGGCTAGCGTCCACAGATACGCAGTATTTT

D: NA
J: TRBJ2-5
size: NA
V: TRBV29-1
CDR3: CSGEAGPGETQYF
DNA: TGCAGCGGGGAGGCGGGGCCGGGAGAGACCCAGTACTTC

D: NA
J: TRBJ2-7
size: NA
V: TRBV6-5
CDR3: CASSWGDTSYEQYF
DNA: TGTGCCAGCAGTTGGGGGGATACCTCCTACGAGCAGTACTTC

D: NA
J: TRBJ2-2
size: few
V: TRBV7-9
CDR3: CASSSDRTSLPGELFF
DNA: TGTGCCAGCAGCTCCGACAGGACCTCCCTACCCGGGGAGCTGTTTTTT

D: NA
J: TRBJ2-7
size: NA
V: TRBV30
CDR3: CAWEFRRGEEQYF
DNA: TGTGCCTGGGAGTTTCGCAGGGGGGAAGAGCAGTACTTC

D: NA
J: TRBJ1-1
size: NA
V: TRBV5-1
CDR3: CASSLRTRAEKNTEAFF
DNA: TGCGCCAGCAGCTTGCGGACTCGGGCAGAAAAGAACACTGAAGCTTTCTTT

D: NA
J: TRBJ1-2
size: few
V: TRBV4-1
CDR3: CASSQLDSNYGYTF
DNA: TGCGCCAGCAGCCAACTTGACAGTAACTATGGCTACACCTTC

D: TRBD1
J: TRBJ1-2
size: NA
V: TRBV27
CDR3: CASSFSPQGLGGYTF
DNA: TGTGCCAGCAGTTTTAGTCCACAGGGGCTCGGTGGCTACACCTTC

D: TRBD1
J: TRBJ2-7
size: NA
V: TRBV10-3
CDR3: CAISEPLQGSGYEQYF
DNA: TGTGCCATCAGTGAGCCATTACAGGGGAGCGGCTACGAGCAGTACTTC

D: NA
J: TRBJ2-7
size: NA
V: TRBV25-1
CDR3: CASTSAYEQYF
DNA: TGTGCCAGCACCTCAGCCTACGAGCAGTACTTC

D: NA
J: TRBJ2-1
size: once
V: TRBV4-1
CDR3: CASSQEDGTPVYNEQFF
DNA: TGCGCCAGCAGCCAAGAAGATGGGACACCGGTTTACAATGAGCAGTTCTTC

D: TRBD2
J: TRBJ2-7
size: NA
V: TRBV4-3
CDR3: CASSQGVSGRYEQYF
DNA: TGCGCCAGCAGCCAAGGTGTTAGCGGGAGGTACGAGCAGTACTTC

D: NA
J: TRBJ1-1
size: NA
V: TRBV19
CDR3: CASSRAEGKNTEAFF
DNA: TGTGCCAGTAGTAGGGCGGAGGGAAAGAACACTGAAGCTTTCTTT

D: TRBD1
J: TRBJ2-7
size: NA
V: TRBV10-3
CDR3: CAISPVGVPGQVLTWGQYF
DNA: TGTGCCATCAGTCCGGTCGGGGTCCCCGGACAGGTTTTAACGTGGGGGCAGTACTTC

D: TRBD2
J: TRBJ2-2
size: NA
V: TRBV4-3
CDR3: CASSQSGGRAFIGELFF
DNA: TGCGCCAGCAGCCAAAGTGGCGGGAGGGCTTTCATCGGGGAGCTGTTTTTT

D: NA
J: TRBJ1-2
size: few
V: TRBV6-5
CDR3: CASSLMGGQVYTF
DNA: TGTGCCAGCAGCCTAATGGGGGGGCAAGTCTACACCTTC

D: NA
J: TRBJ1-2
size: NA
V: TRBV6-5
CDR3: CASTPGQNYGYTF
DNA: TGTGCCAGCACCCCCGGACAGAACTATGGCTACACCTTC

D: NA
J: TRBJ1-5
size: NA
V: TRBV27
CDR3: CASSLGPDTEQPQHF
DNA: TGTGCCAGCAGTTTAGGGCCAGACACCGAGCAGCCCCAGCATTTT

D: NA
J: TRBJ2-5
size: NA
V: TRBV7-9
CDR3: CASIGQKQETQYF
DNA: TGTGCCAGCATCGGACAGAAACAAGAGACCCAGTACTTC

D: NA
J: TRBJ2-3
size: NA
V: TRBV4-3
CDR3: CASSQETGVFPSTDTQYF
DNA: TGCGCCAGCAGCCAAGAGACCGGAGTGTTCCCTAGCACAGATACGCAGTATTTT

D: TRBD2
J: TRBJ2-1
size: NA
V: TRBV27
CDR3: CASWAGGEQFF
DNA: TGTGCCAGCTGGGCGGGGGGTGAGCAGTTCTTC

D: TRBD2
J: TRBJ2-7
size: NA
V: TRBV5-1
CDR3: CASSATTSGEQYF
DNA: TGCGCCAGCAGCGCCACGACTAGCGGCGAGCAGTACTTC

D: TRBD1
J: TRBJ2-7
size: NA
V: TRBV2
CDR3: CASSPGQSSYEQYF
DNA: TGTGCCAGCAGTCCGGGACAGAGCTCCTACGAGCAGTACTTC

D: NA
J: TRBJ2-7
size: NA
V: TRBV6-5
CDR3: CASSYRGSYEQYF
DNA: TGTGCCAGCAGTTACAGGGGTAGCTACGAGCAGTACTTC

D: TRBD2
J: TRBJ2-3
size: NA
V: TRBV4-3
CDR3: CASSQGLAGTTDTQYF
DNA: TGCGCCAGCAGCCAAGGTTTAGCGGGAACCACAGATACGCAGTATTTT

D: NA
J: TRBJ1-3
size: NA
V: TRBV6-1
CDR3: CASRTGTSGNTIYF
DNA: TGTGCCAGCAGAACCGGGACATCTGGAAACACCATATATTTT

D: TRBD2
J: TRBJ2-1
size: NA
V: TRBV7-8
CDR3: CASSLGVAGEYNEQFF
DNA: TGTGCCAGCAGCTTAGGGGTAGCGGGGGAGTACAATGAGCAGTTCTTC

D: TRBD2
J: TRBJ2-1
size: NA
V: TRBV11-2
CDR3: CASSPGLADYNEQFF
DNA: TGTGCCAGCAGCCCAGGACTAGCGGATTACAATGAGCAGTTCTTC

D: NA
J: TRBJ1-5
size: NA
V: TRBV19
CDR3: CASSTRQLYNQPQHF
DNA: TGTGCCAGTAGTACCAGACAGCTATACAATCAGCCCCAGCATTTT

D: TRBD2
J: TRBJ2-7
size: few
V: TRBV13
CDR3: CASSLEGRGGGYEQYF
DNA: TGTGCCAGCAGCTTAGAAGGTCGGGGGGGCGGCTACGAGCAGTACTTC

D: TRBD1
J: TRBJ2-5
size: NA
V: TRBV18
CDR3: CASSPRTGTQETQYF
DNA: TGTGCCAGCTCACCACGGACAGGAACCCAAGAGACCCAGTACTTC

D: TRBD2
J: TRBJ2-5
size: NA
V: TRBV7-9
CDR3: CASSLVSGGLEETQYF
DNA: TGTGCCAGCAGCTTAGTTTCGGGGGGGTTGGAAGAGACCCAGTACTTC

D: TRBD1
J: TRBJ1-4
size: NA
V: TRBV19
CDR3: CASGPGTVPLWAEKLFF
DNA: TGTGCCAGTGGTCCTGGGACAGTCCCTCTCTGGGCTGAAAAACTGTTTTTT

D: NA
J: TRBJ2-3
size: NA
V: TRBV5-6
CDR3: CASHLGSFSTDTQYF
DNA: TGTGCCAGCCACCTGGGCAGTTTTAGCACAGATACGCAGTATTTT

D: NA
J: TRBJ1-3
size: NA
V: TRBV29-1
CDR3: CSVQGAYGNTIYF
DNA: TGCAGCGTACAGGGAGCTTACGGAAACACCATATATTTT

D: NA
J: TRBJ2-7
size: NA
V: TRBV29-1
CDR3: CSAAGAGASYEQYF
DNA: TGCAGCGCCGCGGGGGCAGGGGCCTCCTACGAGCAGTACTTC

D: NA
J: TRBJ2-2
size: NA
V: TRBV7-8
CDR3: CASSPRGGPNTGELFF
DNA: TGTGCCAGCAGCCCCCGCGGAGGTCCCAACACCGGGGAGCTGTTTTTT

D: TRBD1
J: TRBJ1-1
size: few
V: TRBV4-1
CDR3: CASSLQTGSTEAFF
DNA: TGCGCCAGCAGCCTACAGACAGGGAGCACTGAAGCTTTCTTT

D: NA
J: TRBJ2-1
size: NA
V: TRBV4-1
CDR3: CASSQEGFSDEQFF
DNA: TGCGCCAGCAGCCAAGAGGGTTTTAGCGATGAGCAGTTCTTC

D: NA
J: TRBJ1-4
size: NA
V: TRBV6-6
CDR3: CASRQGREKLFF
DNA: TGTGCCAGCAGACAGGGAAGGGAAAAACTGTTTTTT

D: NA
J: TRBJ2-1
size: NA
V: TRBV28
CDR3: CASSLGTQDNEQFF
DNA: TGTGCCAGCAGTTTAGGGACACAAGACAATGAGCAGTTCTTC